These 19 T cell receptor beta chains share one sample of origin, sequenced in a study of cytomegalovirus exposure and HLA in healthy donors. Generated by immunoSEQ multiplex PCR, the TCRdb table keeps only in-frame clones and is missing some. The data show 250,000 to 400,000 clones, roughly 86% seen once. What was sequenced was PBMCs. The receptors were sampled from a man aged 30 to 39 in good health and CMV-seronegative.

This chain connects TRBV5-1 to TRBJ1-2; 9 bases align to TRBD1. Trimming took 2 bases from V and 6 from J; bases not matched to a gene: 8. The CDR3 contains 15 residues. The V gene's germline CDR1 is SGHRS and CDR2 YFSETQ. CDR3 protein: CASSLSGTGSDGYTF. The CDR3 DNA sequence: TGCGCCAGCAGCTTATCCGGGACAGGGTCTGATGGCTACACCTTC.

The V call is TRBV30, the J call TRBJ1-4, with 9 bases identical to TRBD1. Germline V lookup: CDR1 GTSNPN, CDR2 SVGIG (reference sequence). The CDR3 has 14 amino acids. The junction had 7 bases not matched to a gene; V was cut back by 3 bases and J by 8 bases. In nucleotides, the CDR3 is TGTGCCTGGAGCACGACAGGGGGACGGGAAAAACTGTTTTTT. It codes for CAWSTTGGREKLFF.

The V and J genes are TRBV7-9 and TRBJ2-5; 7 nucleotides align to TRBD2. The CDR3 is 14 residues long. CDR1 SEHNR and CDR2 FQNEAQ come from the germline V gene (reference sequence). The junction had 4 bases not matched to a gene; V was cut back by 5 bases and J by 1 base. The CDR3 loop is CASSRAGSQETQYF. The DNA for the CDR3 is TGTGCCAGCAGCCGAGCGGGGAGCCAAGAGACCCAGTACTTC.

The chain has TRBV6-6 and TRBJ1-1, with no clear D. This CDR3 has 11 residues. Germline V gene lookup returns CDR1 MNHNY and CDR2 SVGAGI (reference sequence). The ends were cut back, 0 bases at V and 7 bases at J, with 3 bases in the middle. In nucleotides, the CDR3 is TGTGCCAGCAGTTACTCCGGTGAAGCTTTCTTT. It is translated as CASSYSGEAFF.

The V and J genes are TRBV6-1 and TRBJ1-1; the D is unclear. Trimming cost V 6 bases and J 4 bases, with 18 bases left between them. In germline, CDR1 is MNHNS, CDR2 SASEGT. This CDR3 region has 15 residues. The CDR3 is CASSGRAPGFTEAFF. The CDR3 coding sequence is TGTGCCAGCAGCGGGCGGGCACCGGGGTTCACTGAAGCTTTCTTT.

This rearrangement joins TRBV30 to TRBJ1-4; the match to TRBD1 covers 7 bases. This CDR3 has 17 residues. The V gene's germline CDR1 is GTSNPN and CDR2 SVGIG (reference sequence). The V gene end was trimmed by 0 bases and the J gene end by 1 base; junction bases not matched to a gene: 8. CDR3 loop: CAWSVKSRGVTNEKLFF. In DNA, the CDR3 is TGTGCCTGGAGTGTAAAGTCCAGGGGGGTAACTAATGAAAAACTGTTTTTT.

In the case of this clone: Additional DNA sequences in this sample encode the identical CDR3. This chain links TRBV7-9 with TRBJ1-1; no clear D gene. The CDR3 spans 14 residues. Germline V CDR1 and CDR2: SEHNR, FQNEAQ (reference sequence). V was shortened by 1 base and J by 1 base, with 7 bases between the two germline ends. CDR3 amino acids: CASSLVGRNTEAFF. In nucleotides, the CDR3 is TGTGCCAGCAGCTTAGTGGGCAGGAACACTGAAGCTTTCTTT.

The chain's CDR3 is CASSAVLPGSGELFF. CDR3 coding DNA: TGCGCCAGCAGCGCGGTCCTCCCGGGGTCCGGGGAGCTGTTTTTT. The V and J genes are TRBV5-1 and TRBJ2-2; D is possibly TRBD2 (5 bases). Trimming cost V 4 bases and J 6 bases, with 16 bases left between them. Germline assignment: CDR1 SGHRS and CDR2 YFSETQ. The CDR3 loop spans 15 amino acids.

The V and J genes are TRBV19 and TRBJ1-2, with D hard to call. V lost 0 bases and J 7 bases, leaving 18 bases between the germline ends. CDR1 is LNHDA, CDR2 SQIVND, per germline (reference sequence). There are 16 residues in the CDR3. In nucleotides, the CDR3 is TGTGCCAGTAGTATAGATCTTCCAGGTCCCGGTTCTGGCTACACCTTC. Its translation: CASSIDLPGPGSGYTF.

The genes are TRBV27 and TRBJ2-2; a possible D gene is TRBD2 (5 bases). CDR3 length equals 14 residues. The germline gives CDR1 MNHEY, CDR2 SMNVEV (reference sequence). Deletions cut 8 bases from V and 7 bases from J, with 17 bases between. CDR3 loop: CASRDLFNLGELFF. CDR3 coding DNA: TGTGCCAGCCGGGATCTTTTTAATCTCGGGGAGCTGTTTTTT.

Details on this clone: This same CDR3 is encoded by further DNA sequences in the sample. The chain has TRBV5-1 and TRBJ2-5, with 7 bases aligning to TRBD1. The germline V gene encodes CDR1 SGHRS and CDR2 YFSETQ. Germline trimming cut 0 bases from V and 5 bases from J; bases unmatched to any gene: 1. The CDR3 is made up of 13 amino acids. CDR3 amino acids: CASSLGGGETQYF. In DNA form, the CDR3 reads TGCGCCAGCAGCTTGGGAGGGGGCGAGACCCAGTACTTC.

This chain connects TRBV11-3 to TRBJ2-1; 13 bases map to TRBD2. The length of the CDR3 is 15 residues. Germline V CDR1 and CDR2: SGHNT, YENEEA. Trimming cost V 4 bases and J 9 bases; bases outside gene matches: 6. The CDR3 bases are TGTGCCAGCAGCTACACTAGCGGGGGGGGAAGTGAGCAGTTCTTC. Translation gives CASSYTSGGGSEQFF.

This clone was seen only once. The gene calls are TRBV11-2 and TRBJ1-4, with D possibly TRBD1 on 5 matching bases. This CDR3 is 15 amino acids long. Germline V CDR1 and CDR2: SGHAT, FQNNGV. V was clipped by 2 bases and J by 6 bases, with 13 bases between them. The CDR3 DNA sequence: TGTGCCAGCAGCTTATCCCCCAGGGCTGATGAAAAACTGTTTTTT. Translated, it gives CASSLSPRADEKLFF.

The V and J genes are TRBV29-1 and TRBJ2-6; 8 bases agree with TRBD1. CDR1 is SQVTM, CDR2 ANQGSEA, per germline. V lost 5 bases, J lost 0 bases, and 6 bases stayed unmatched. This CDR3 is built from 16 residues. The CDR3 coding sequence is TGCAGCGTTCGGGCAGGGGGCGTCTCTGGGGCCAACGTCCTGACTTTC. Its translation is CSVRAGGVSGANVLTF.

The chain uses TRBV5-1 and TRBJ2-7, with D possibly TRBD1 on 5 matching bases. This CDR3 is 14 amino acids long. Germline V lookup: CDR1 SGHRS, CDR2 YFSETQ. V dropped 2 bases and J dropped 7 bases, with 16 bases sitting between them. The CDR3 region has the DNA TGCGCCAGCAGCTTTCCAGGGAAGGACGATGAGCAGTACTTC. Residues: CASSFPGKDDEQYF. The full variable domain, with the rest looked up from reference TRBV5-1 and TRBJ2-7, is KAGVTQTPRYLIKTRGQQVTLSCSPISGHRSVSWYQQTPGQGLQFLFEYFSETQRNKGNFPGRFSGRQFSNSRSEMNVSTLELGDSALYLCASSFPGKDDEQYFGPGTRLTVT.

The gene calls are TRBV5-1 and TRBJ2-5, with 7 bases fitting TRBD1. J was trimmed by 1 base and V by 2 bases; bases with no gene match: 2. The CDR3 is 14 amino acids. In germline, CDR1 is SGHRS, CDR2 YFSETQ. The chain's CDR3 is CASSFEGAQETQYF. The CDR3 nucleotides are TGCGCCAGCAGCTTTGAGGGGGCCCAAGAGACCCAGTACTTC.

The chain employs TRBV6-1 and TRBJ2-5; maybe TRBD2 (5 bases). Germline V lookup: CDR1 MNHNS, CDR2 SASEGT. This CDR3 is built from 14 residues. V was pared by 5 bases and J by 5 bases, with 15 bases between. CDR3: CASSPSGSGETQYF. CDR3 nucleotides: TGTGCCAGCAGTCCTTCCGGCTCGGGGGAGACCCAGTACTTC.

The chain carries TRBV5-3 and TRBJ2-7, with TRBD1 identical over 9 bases. TRBV5-3 is treated as an ORF (open reading frame) with a function not yet certain. V was clipped by 5 bases and J by 4 bases; unmatched bases: 10. The CDR3 runs 15 residues. As DNA, the CDR3 is TGTGCCAGAAGTTATAGGACAGGGGATCGGTACGAGCAGTACTTC. It is translated as CARSYRTGDRYEQYF.

The DNA of the CDR3 is TGTGCCAGCAGTGAAGACGGGGGGCTTGCAGATACGCAGTATTTT. Its translation is CASSEDGGLADTQYF. This rearrangement joins TRBV2 to TRBJ2-3; maybe TRBD2 (7 bases). CDR1 and CDR2 from the germline V gene are SNHLY and FYNNEI. CDR3 length equals 15 residues. The ends were cut back, 1 base at V and 4 bases at J, with 12 bases in the middle.